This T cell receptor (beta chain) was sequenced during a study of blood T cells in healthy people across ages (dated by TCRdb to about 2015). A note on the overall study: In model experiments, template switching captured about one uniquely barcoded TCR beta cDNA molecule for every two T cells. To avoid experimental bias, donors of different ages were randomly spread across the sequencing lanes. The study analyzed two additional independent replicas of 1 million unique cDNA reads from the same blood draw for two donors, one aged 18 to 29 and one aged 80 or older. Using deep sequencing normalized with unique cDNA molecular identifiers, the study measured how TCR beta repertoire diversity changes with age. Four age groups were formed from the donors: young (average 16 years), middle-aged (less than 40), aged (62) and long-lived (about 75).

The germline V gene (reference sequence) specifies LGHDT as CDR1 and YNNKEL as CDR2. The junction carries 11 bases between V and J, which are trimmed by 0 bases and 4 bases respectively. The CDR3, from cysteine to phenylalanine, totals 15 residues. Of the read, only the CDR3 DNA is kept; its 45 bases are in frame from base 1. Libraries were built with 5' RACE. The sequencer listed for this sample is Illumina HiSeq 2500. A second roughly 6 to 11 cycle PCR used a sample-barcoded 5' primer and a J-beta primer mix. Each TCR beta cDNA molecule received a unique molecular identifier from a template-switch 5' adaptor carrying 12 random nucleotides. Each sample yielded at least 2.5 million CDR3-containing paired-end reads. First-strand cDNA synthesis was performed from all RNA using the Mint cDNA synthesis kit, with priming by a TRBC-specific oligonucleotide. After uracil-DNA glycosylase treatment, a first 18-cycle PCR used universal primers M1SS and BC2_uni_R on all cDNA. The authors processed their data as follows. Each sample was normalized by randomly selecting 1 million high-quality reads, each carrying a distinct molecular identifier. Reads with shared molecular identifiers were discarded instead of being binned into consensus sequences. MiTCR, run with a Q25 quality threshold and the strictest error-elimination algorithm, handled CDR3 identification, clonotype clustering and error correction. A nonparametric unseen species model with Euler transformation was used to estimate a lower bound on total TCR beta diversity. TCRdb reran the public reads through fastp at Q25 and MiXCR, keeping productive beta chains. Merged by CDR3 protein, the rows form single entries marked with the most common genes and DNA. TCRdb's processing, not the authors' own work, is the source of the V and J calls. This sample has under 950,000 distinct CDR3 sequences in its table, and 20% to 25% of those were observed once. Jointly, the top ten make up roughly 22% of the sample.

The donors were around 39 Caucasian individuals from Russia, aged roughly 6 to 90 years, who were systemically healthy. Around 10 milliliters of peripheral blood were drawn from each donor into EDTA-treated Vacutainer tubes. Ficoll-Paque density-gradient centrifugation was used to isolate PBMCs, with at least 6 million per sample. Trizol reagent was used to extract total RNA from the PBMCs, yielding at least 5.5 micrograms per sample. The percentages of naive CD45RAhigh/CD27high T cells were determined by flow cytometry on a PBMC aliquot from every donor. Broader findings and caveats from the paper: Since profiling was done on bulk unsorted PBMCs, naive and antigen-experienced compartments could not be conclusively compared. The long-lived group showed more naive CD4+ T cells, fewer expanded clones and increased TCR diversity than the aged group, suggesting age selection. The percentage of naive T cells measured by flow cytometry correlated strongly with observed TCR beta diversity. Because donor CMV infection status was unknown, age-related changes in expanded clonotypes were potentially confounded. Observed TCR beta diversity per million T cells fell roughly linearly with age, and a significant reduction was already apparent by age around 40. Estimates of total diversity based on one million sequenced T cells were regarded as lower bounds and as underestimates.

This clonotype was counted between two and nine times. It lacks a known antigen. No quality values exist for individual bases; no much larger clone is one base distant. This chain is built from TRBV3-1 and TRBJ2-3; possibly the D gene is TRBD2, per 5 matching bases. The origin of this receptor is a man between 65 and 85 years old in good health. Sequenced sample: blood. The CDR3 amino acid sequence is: CASSQDWLRADTQYF. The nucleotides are TGTGCCAGCAGCCAAGATTGGTTGAGGGCAGATACGCAGTATTTT.